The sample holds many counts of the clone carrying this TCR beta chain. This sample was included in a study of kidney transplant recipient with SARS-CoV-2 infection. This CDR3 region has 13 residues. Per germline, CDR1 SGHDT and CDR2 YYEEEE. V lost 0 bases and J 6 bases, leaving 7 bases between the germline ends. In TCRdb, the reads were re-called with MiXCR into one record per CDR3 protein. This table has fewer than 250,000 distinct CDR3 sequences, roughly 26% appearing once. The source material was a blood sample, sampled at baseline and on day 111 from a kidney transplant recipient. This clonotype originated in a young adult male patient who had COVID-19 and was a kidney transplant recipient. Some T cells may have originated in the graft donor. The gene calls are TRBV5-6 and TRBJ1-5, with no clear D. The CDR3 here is CASSLGKGQPQHF. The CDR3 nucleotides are TGTGCCAGCAGCTTGGGTAAGGGTCAGCCCCAGCATTTT.